These T cell receptor beta chains were read from a single sample in a study of CD8 T cells in Susac syndrome. TCRdb re-called the immunoSEQ multiplex PCR reads with MiXCR, one entry per CDR3 protein. The sample contains approximately 190,000 distinct CDR3 sequences, 90% to 95% of which appear only once. The sequenced sample was CD4+ T cells from PBMCs. These receptors all come from a human donor with Susac syndrome. The CDR3 runs from the conserved cysteine through the conserved F or W. The D gene is left open where the match is weak. Clone sizes are given selectively: once, few, many, or a class where the clone is expanded.

D gene,clone size,J gene,V gene,CDR3 DNA,CDR3 protein
NA,few,TRBJ2-7,TRBV3-1,TGTGCCAGCTCCGGAAGGGGCGAGCAGTACTTC,CASSGRGEQYF
TRBD2,NA,TRBJ2-3,TRBV20-1,TGCAGTGCTAGAGCCTCATGGGGACTACTCACAGATACGCAGTATTTT,CSARASWGLLTDTQYF
NA,NA,TRBJ2-1,TRBV3-1,TGTGCCAGCAGCCTCGACCAGAACAATGAGCAGTTCTTC,CASSLDQNNEQFF
TRBD2,NA,TRBJ2-1,TRBV20-1,TGCAGTGCTAGGTCAGCGGGGCCTATGCATGAGCAGTTCTTC,CSARSAGPMHEQFF
NA,NA,TRBJ2-7,TRBV20-1,TGCAGTGCCGCGCGGGGCCACGAGCAGTACTTC,CSAARGHEQYF
NA,NA,TRBJ2-5,TRBV9,TGTGCCAGCAGCGGGGCCGATGGGACGGCCCAAGAGACCCAGTACTTC,CASSGADGTAQETQYF
TRBD2,once,TRBJ2-7,TRBV7-2,TGTGCCAGCAGCTTCAGACTAGCGGGAGAGCTCGAGCAGTACTTC,CASSFRLAGELEQYF
TRBD2,NA,TRBJ2-1,TRBV7-9,TGTGCCAGCAGCTCCCCCGGGACTAGCATGAGTGAGCAGTTCTTC,CASSSPGTSMSEQFF
TRBD2,NA,TRBJ2-1,TRBV28,TGTGCCAGCAAGAGAGGCGGGAGTACGAGTGAGCAGTTCTTC,CASKRGGSTSEQFF
NA,once,TRBJ1-5,TRBV30,TGTGCCTGGAGTGTATATGGGAATCAGCCCCAGCATTTT,CAWSVYGNQPQHF
NA,NA,TRBJ1-2,TRBV2,TGTGCCAGCAGCGAGAGAAGGACAGCTAACTATGGCTACACCTTC,CASSERRTANYGYTF
NA,once,TRBJ2-5,TRBV12-3/TRBV12-4,TGTGCCAGCAACCCAGTGGGGCAAGAGACCCAGTACTTC,CASNPVGQETQYF
NA,NA,TRBJ1-2,TRBV7-9,TGTGCCAGCAGTCCCCGGGGAGGACGGAACTATGGCTACACCTTC,CASSPRGGRNYGYTF
NA,NA,TRBJ2-5,TRBV5-1,TGCGCCAGCAGCTTAAAAGCGTTCCAAGAGACCCAGTACTTC,CASSLKAFQETQYF
NA,NA,TRBJ2-6,TRBV19,TGTGCCAGTAGGGAGGGGGTTCCCTCTGGGGCCAACGTCCTGACTTTC,CASREGVPSGANVLTF
NA,NA,TRBJ2-3,TRBV7-2,TGTGCCAGCAGGAGGGTCTGGGACCCCCTCCCAGATACGCAGTATTTT,CASRRVWDPLPDTQYF
TRBD1,NA,TRBJ1-2,TRBV6-6,TGTGCCAGCAGCCCTCGAGGACAGGGAGCCGGCTATGGCTACACCTTC,CASSPRGQGAGYGYTF
NA,NA,TRBJ1-6,TRBV27,TGTGCCAGCGCACCGGGACCGACTAATTCACCCCTCCACTTT,CASAPGPTNSPLHF
NA,once,TRBJ2-6,TRBV9,TGTGCCAGCAGCGTAAGGTCCCAGGGGGGGTCTGGGGCCAACGTCCTGACTTTC,CASSVRSQGGSGANVLTF
NA,NA,TRBJ2-1,TRBV6-5,TGTGCCAGCAGTTACAGCCATTCCTCCTACAATGAGCAGTTCTTC,CASSYSHSSYNEQFF
TRBD1,NA,TRBJ2-4,TRBV28,TGTGCCAGCAGGGGCCTGCAGGGGGAATATCAGTACTTC,CASRGLQGEYQYF
NA,NA,TRBJ1-1,TRBV28,TGTGCCAGCAGTTTAAGTCTCAGGGAGACGAACACTGAAGCTTTCTTT,CASSLSLRETNTEAFF
NA,NA,TRBJ2-1,TRBV5-1,TGCGCCAGCAGCCCGAGGCTTTCATCGTACAATGAGCAGTTCTTC,CASSPRLSSYNEQFF
TRBD2,NA,TRBJ2-7,TRBV20-1,TGCAGTGCTCCTTTAGCGGGGGGGCGTTACGAGCAGTACTTC,CSAPLAGGRYEQYF
NA,NA,TRBJ1-2,TRBV29-1,TGCAGCGTTGAAGCAAGTGGACAGTCCCTCTATGGCTACACCTTC,CSVEASGQSLYGYTF
NA,NA,TRBJ1-1,TRBV20-1,TGCAGTGCTGGGGGGCCGGGGTACACTGAAGCTTTCTTT,CSAGGPGYTEAFF
TRBD1,NA,TRBJ1-4,TRBV7-8,TGTGCCAGCAGCTTTCGTACGACAGGGTTTGCAACTAATGAAAAACTGTTTTTT,CASSFRTTGFATNEKLFF
NA,NA,TRBJ1-1,TRBV28,TGTGCCAGCGCCCCGGGACAGAACACTGAAGCTTTCTTT,CASAPGQNTEAFF
NA,NA,TRBJ2-1,TRBV7-2,TGTGCCAGCAGCTCCCGTCACTACAGCTCCTACAATGAGCAGTTCTTC,CASSSRHYSSYNEQFF
NA,NA,TRBJ2-1,TRBV20-1,TGCAGTGCTCCCCTGAATGAGCAGTTCTTC,CSAPLNEQFF
NA,NA,TRBJ1-1,TRBV7-2,TGTGCCAGCACCACCCAAATAGGGGGGACTGAAGCTTTCTTT,CASTTQIGGTEAFF
NA,once,TRBJ2-1,TRBV20-1,TGCAGTGCTAGAGATCGGCGAGAGCAGTTCTTC,CSARDRREQFF
TRBD2,NA,TRBJ2-3,TRBV5-4,TGTGCCAGCAGACCCGGGACTAGCCCCACAGATACGCAGTATTTT,CASRPGTSPTDTQYF
TRBD1,NA,TRBJ1-2,TRBV20-1,TGCAGTGCTAGAGTGCAGACAGGGGGCGTCTCTGGCTACACCTTC,CSARVQTGGVSGYTF
NA,few,TRBJ1-5,TRBV6-1,TGTGCCATCCAAGAAGGGACGGTAAATCAGCCCCAGCATTTT,CAIQEGTVNQPQHF
NA,few,TRBJ1-6,TRBV5-1,TGCGCCAGCAGCACCTACACCGGGGGTGATTCACCCCTCCACTTT,CASSTYTGGDSPLHF
NA,NA,TRBJ1-1,TRBV20-1,TGCAGTGCTAGAGTTCAGGGGCATTCGTACACTGAAGCTTTCTTT,CSARVQGHSYTEAFF
NA,once,TRBJ2-7,TRBV27,TGTGCCAGCAGTGAGGGAGCGGGCCGCTCCTACGAGCAGTACTTC,CASSEGAGRSYEQYF
TRBD2,NA,TRBJ2-2,TRBV24-1,TGTGCCACCAGTGCCCTAGCGGGAGGAAACACCGGGGAGCTGTTTTTT,CATSALAGGNTGELFF
TRBD2,NA,TRBJ2-3,TRBV5-1,TGCGCCAGCAGCCAGCCCCTAGCGGGAGGTAGGGATACGCAGTATTTT,CASSQPLAGGRDTQYF
NA,NA,TRBJ2-1,TRBV24-1,TGTGCCACCAGTGATTCACAGGGAATCGATGAGCAGTTCTTC,CATSDSQGIDEQFF
TRBD2,NA,TRBJ2-3,TRBV4-1,TGCGCCAGCAGCTCCCAGTGGAGCGGGAGTAGATATACGCAGTATTTT,CASSSQWSGSRYTQYF